This T cell receptor (beta chain) emerged from a study of blood T cell repertoires in COVID-19. Background on the study: Sites in the United States, Italy and Spain provided acute and convalescent COVID-19 samples. Nucleic acid was either cDNA or gDNA, and it came from T cells, B-cell-depleted T cells, or PBMCs.

This clone was seen more than once but under ten times. Study processing details: Nucleated cell number was recorded as an estimate derived from reference gene primer amplification. Assay: immunoSEQ multiplex PCR; the TCRdb copy retains only in-frame clones and omits some. V, J and clone size derive from that table, while D and trimming were established from the DNA sequence. Of 12,000 or so clones detected, 82% appear once; the ten largest clones hold 20% to 25%. With 6 bases clipped from V and 6 bases from J, the junction kept 9 bases outside the gene matches. Germline CDR1 and CDR2: MNHEY and SVGEGT. The CDR3 length is 16 residues.

This receptor was taken from a human donor in a cohort sampled during active COVID-19. Sequenced material: peripheral blood. The J gene is TRBJ1-5, the V gene TRBV6-2 or TRBV6-3, with 12 bases fitting TRBD1. In DNA form, the CDR3 reads TGTGCCAGCAGCCCTCTGGGACAGGGGGCTTCTCAGCCCCAGCATTTT. Translated: CASSPLGQGASQPQHF.